Given below is one T cell receptor (beta chain) in context. As originally analysed: Estimated nucleated cell counts came from reference gene primer amplification. Sequenced by immunoSEQ multiplex PCR; TCRdb stores in-frame clones only, minus some. Clonal size and the V and J genes are those of that table, whereas D and trimming came from the DNA. The sample includes about 100,000 clones, about 80% of them seen just once. This sample was included in a study of blood T cell repertoires in COVID-19. About the study: Some COVID-19 samples were acute and others convalescent; all came from the United States, Italy and Spain. T cells, B-cell-depleted T cells, or PBMCs provided the cDNA or gDNA that served as material.

V was pared by 0 bases and J by 4 bases, with 9 bases between. The CDR3 extends over 15 amino acids. In germline, CDR1 is MGHRA, CDR2 YSYEKL. Sequenced sample: peripheral blood. This chain connects TRBV4-1 to TRBJ1-4; tentative D call: TRBD1 (5 bases). This receptor was identified in a man in his 70s with active or convalescent COVID-19. CDR3 region: CASSQERDSNEKLFF. CDR3 bases: TGCGCCAGCAGCCAAGAAAGAGACAGTAATGAAAAACTGTTTTTT.